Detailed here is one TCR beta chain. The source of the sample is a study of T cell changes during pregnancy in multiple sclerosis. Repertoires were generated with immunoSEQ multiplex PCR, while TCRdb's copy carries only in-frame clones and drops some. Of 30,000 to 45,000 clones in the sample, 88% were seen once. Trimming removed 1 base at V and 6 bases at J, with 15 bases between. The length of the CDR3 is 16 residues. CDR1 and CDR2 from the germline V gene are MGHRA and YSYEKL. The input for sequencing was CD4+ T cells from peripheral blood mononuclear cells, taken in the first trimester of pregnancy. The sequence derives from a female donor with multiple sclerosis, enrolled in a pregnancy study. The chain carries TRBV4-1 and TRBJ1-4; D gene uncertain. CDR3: CASSQGAGFNDEKLFF. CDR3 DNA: TGCGCCAGCAGCCAAGGTGCGGGGTTCAACGATGAAAAACTGTTTTTT.